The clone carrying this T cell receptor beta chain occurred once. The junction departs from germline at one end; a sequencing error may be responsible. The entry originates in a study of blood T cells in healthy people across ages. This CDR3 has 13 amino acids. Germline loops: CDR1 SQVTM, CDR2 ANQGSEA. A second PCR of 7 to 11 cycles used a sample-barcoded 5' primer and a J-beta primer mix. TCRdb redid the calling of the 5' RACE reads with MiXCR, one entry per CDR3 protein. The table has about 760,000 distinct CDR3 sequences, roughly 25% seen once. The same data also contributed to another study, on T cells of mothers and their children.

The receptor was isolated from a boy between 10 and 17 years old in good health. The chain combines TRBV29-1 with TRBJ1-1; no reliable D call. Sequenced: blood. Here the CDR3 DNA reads TGCAGCGCTGAACGGACCCTGAACACTGAAGCTTTCTTT. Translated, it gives CSAERTLNTEAFF.